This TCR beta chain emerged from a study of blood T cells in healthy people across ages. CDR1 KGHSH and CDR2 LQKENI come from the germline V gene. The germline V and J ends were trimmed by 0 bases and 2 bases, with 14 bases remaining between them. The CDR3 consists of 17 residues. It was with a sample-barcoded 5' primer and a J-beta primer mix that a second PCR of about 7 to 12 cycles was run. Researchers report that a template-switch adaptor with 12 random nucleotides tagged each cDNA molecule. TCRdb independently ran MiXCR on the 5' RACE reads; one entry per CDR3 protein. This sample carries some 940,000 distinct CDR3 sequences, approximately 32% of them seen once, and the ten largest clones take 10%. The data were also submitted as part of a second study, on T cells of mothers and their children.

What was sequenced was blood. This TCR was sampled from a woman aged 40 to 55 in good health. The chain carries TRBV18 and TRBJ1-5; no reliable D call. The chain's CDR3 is CASSPPLRKGGNQPQHF. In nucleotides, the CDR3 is TGTGCCAGCTCACCACCTTTGAGAAAGGGTGGCAATCAGCCCCAGCATTTT.